Below, one T cell receptor beta chain is given with its context. There is no known antigen for this receptor. One base away there is no much larger clone; base qualities are not given. TCRbeta CDR3 regions were amplified from genomic DNA by means of the immunoSEQ Assay, a bias-controlled multiplex PCR. The authors processed their data as follows. Nucleated cell counts per sample were estimated from amplification of reference gene primers within the assay. To quantify the absolute abundance of each unique TCRbeta CDR3 rearrangement, sequence reads were collapsed and filtered. Productive Simpson clonality was computed per sample as the square root of Simpson's diversity index over productive rearrangements. The source is immuneACCESS, and TCRdb retained only in-frame sequences with V and J called. Part of the clones is not carried over; for the studies checked, unresolved V genes explain less than half of this, and the remainder is unexplained. The V and J calls and clone size come from that table; D and trimming were worked out from the DNA. Counted in this sample were approximately 170,000 clones; less than 90% of them appeared once. Approximately 4% of the sample belongs to the ten largest clones.

The data are from a study of blood T cell repertoires in COVID-19 (dated by TCRdb to 2020 to 2022). Study-level background: Samples covering the acute and convalescent phases of COVID-19 were provided by collaborators in the United States, Italy and Spain. The material from the prospective study consisted of cDNA or gDNA derived from T cells, B-cell-depleted T cells, or PBMCs. Deeply sampled blood TCRbeta repertoires from subjects exposed to, actively infected with, or recovered from COVID-19 were included in the dataset. The repertoires were released in a freely available public database meant as a resource for research on the immune response to SARS-CoV-2. Samples were obtained from the ongoing ImmuneRACE study (first 160 participants) and from some 1,200 subjects provided by 6 global collaborators. Sample metadata almost always included a de-identified subject ID, COVID-19 status, age in years and sex. Where HLA class I and class II types were available, the types were taken from metadata supplied by the sample provider, not from assay-based typing. General conclusions and limits of the study: How much clinical and demographic metadata was included differed by source and by participant, and the metadata was provided uncurated.

Each collaborating institution followed its own protocols to collect whole blood in K2EDTA tubes. For TCRbeta analysis, collaborator samples were shipped as frozen whole blood, as isolated PBMCs, or as DNA extracted from either sample type. The clonotype originates from a woman between 65 and 79 years old with acute or convalescent COVID-19. The specimen sequenced was peripheral blood.

The CDR3 protein sequence reads: CASSLESQGGTEAFF. In nucleotides, the sequence is TGCGCCAGCAGCTTGGAGTCACAGGGCGGGACTGAAGCTTTCTTT. Recombination joined TRBV5-1 with TRBJ1-1; perhaps TRBD1 is the D gene, with 6 bases matching. The junction carries 14 bases between V and J, which are trimmed by 0 bases and 5 bases respectively. Based on the germline V gene, the CDR1 and CDR2 sequences are SGHRS and YFSETQ. Counted from cysteine to phenylalanine, this CDR3 has 15 amino acids. The read is trimmed to its CDR3 DNA, 45 bases read in frame from base 1.